This TCR beta chain was observed in a study of T-cell reconstitution after alpha-beta-depleted transplantation in children. The CDR3 is 14 residues long. Germline V lookup: CDR1 SGHRS, CDR2 YFSETQ. V was pared by 4 bases and J by 3 bases, with 11 bases between. The TCRbeta library was prepared with unique molecular identifiers. TCRdb passed the PCR reads through MiXCR, listing each CDR3 protein once. The top ten hold approximately 3% of the sample, which has some 500,000 distinct CDR3 sequences, about 16% seen once. This clonotype appeared a few times. The sequences come from PBMCs from the stem cell graft donor, collected from the stem cell graft. The V call is TRBV5-1, the J call TRBJ2-1, with a weak D call TRBD2 (6 bases). This clonotype was obtained from a human donor who donated a stem cell graft to a child with acute lymphoblastic leukemia. CDR3 DNA: TGCGCCAGCAGCCCTGGGACTGTCTACAATGAGCAGTTCTTC. Translation gives CASSPGTVYNEQFF. Full variable domain (remainder filled in from reference TRBV5-1 and TRBJ2-1): KAGVTQTPRYLIKTRGQQVTLSCSPISGHRSVSWYQQTPGQGLQFLFEYFSETQRNKGNFPGRFSGRQFSNSRSEMNVSTLELGDSALYLCASSPGTVYNEQFFGPGTRLTVL.